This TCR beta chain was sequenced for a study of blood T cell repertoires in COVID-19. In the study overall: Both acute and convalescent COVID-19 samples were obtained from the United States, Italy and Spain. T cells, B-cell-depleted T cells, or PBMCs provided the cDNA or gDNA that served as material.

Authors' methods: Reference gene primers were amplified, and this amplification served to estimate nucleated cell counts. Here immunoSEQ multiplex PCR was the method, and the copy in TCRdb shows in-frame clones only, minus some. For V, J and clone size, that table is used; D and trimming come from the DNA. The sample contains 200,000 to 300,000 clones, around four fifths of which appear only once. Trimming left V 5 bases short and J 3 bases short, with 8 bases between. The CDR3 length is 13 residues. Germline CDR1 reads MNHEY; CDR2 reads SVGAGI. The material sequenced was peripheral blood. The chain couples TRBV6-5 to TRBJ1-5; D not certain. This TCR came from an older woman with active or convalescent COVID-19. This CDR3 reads CASSRVHNQPQHF. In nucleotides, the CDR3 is TGTGCCAGCAGTCGGGTGCACAATCAGCCCCAGCATTTT.